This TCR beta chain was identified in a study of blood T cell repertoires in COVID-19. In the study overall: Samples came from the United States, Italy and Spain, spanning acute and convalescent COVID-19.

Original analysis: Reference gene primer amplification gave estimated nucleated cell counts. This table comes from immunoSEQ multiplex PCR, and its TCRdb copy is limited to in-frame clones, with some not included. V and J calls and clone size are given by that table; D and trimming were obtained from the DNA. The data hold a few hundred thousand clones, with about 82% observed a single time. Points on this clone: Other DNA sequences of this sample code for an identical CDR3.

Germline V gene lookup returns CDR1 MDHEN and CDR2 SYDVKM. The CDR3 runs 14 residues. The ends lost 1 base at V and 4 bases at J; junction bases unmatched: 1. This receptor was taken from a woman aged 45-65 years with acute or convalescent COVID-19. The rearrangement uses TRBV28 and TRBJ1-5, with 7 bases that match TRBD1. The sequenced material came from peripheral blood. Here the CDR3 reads CASSLLQGNQPQHF. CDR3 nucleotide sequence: TGTGCCAGCAGTTTATTACAGGGGAATCAGCCCCAGCATTTT.